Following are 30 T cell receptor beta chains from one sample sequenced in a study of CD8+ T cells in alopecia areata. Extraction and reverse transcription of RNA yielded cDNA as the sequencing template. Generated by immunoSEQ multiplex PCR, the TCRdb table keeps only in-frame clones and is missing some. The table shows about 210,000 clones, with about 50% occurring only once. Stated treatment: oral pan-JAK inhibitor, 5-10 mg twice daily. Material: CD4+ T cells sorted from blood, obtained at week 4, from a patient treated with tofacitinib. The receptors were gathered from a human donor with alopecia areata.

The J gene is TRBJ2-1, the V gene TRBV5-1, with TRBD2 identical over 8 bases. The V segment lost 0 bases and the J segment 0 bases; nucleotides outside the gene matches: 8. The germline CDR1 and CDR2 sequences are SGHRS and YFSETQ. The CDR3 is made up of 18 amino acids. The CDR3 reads CASSLAPFAGGSYNEQFF. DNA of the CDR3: TGCGCCAGCAGCTTGGCCCCTTTCGCGGGGGGCTCCTACAATGAGCAGTTCTTC.

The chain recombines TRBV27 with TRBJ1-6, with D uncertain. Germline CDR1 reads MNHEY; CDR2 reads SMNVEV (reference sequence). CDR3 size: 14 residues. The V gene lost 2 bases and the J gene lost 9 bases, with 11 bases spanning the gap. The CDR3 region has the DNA TGTGCCAGCAGTTTAGGAGGTACGGTTTCACCCCTCCACTTT. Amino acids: CASSLGGTVSPLHF.

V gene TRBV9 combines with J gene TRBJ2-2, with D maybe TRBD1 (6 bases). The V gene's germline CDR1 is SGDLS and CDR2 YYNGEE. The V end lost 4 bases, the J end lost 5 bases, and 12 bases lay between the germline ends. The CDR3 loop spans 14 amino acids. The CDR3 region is CASSPGHQTGELFF. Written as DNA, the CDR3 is TGTGCCAGCAGCCCGGGACATCAGACCGGGGAGCTGTTTTTT. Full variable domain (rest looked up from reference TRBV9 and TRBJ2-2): DSGVTQTPKHLITATGQRVTLRCSPRSGDLSVYWYQQSLDQGLQFLIQYYNGEERAKGNILERFSAQQFPDLHSELNLSSLELGDSALYFCASSPGHQTGELFFGEGSRLTVL.

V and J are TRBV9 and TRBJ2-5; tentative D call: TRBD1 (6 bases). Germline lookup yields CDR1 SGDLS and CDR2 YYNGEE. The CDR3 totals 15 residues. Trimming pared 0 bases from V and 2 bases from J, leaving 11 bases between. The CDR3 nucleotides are TGTGCCAGCAGCGTAGTCGGCCAGGGGCAAGAGACCCAGTACTTC. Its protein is CASSVVGQGQETQYF. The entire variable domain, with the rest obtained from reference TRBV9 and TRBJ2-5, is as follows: DSGVTQTPKHLITATGQRVTLRCSPRSGDLSVYWYQQSLDQGLQFLIQYYNGEERAKGNILERFSAQQFPDLHSELNLSSLELGDSALYFCASSVVGQGQETQYFGPGTRLLVL.

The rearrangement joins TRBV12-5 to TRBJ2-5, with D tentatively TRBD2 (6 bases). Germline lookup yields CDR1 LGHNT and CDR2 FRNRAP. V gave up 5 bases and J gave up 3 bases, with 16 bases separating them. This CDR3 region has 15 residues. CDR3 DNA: TGTGCTAGTGGTCTCGGAGGGGCGCGGGAAGAGACCCAGTACTTC. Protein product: CASGLGGAREETQYF.

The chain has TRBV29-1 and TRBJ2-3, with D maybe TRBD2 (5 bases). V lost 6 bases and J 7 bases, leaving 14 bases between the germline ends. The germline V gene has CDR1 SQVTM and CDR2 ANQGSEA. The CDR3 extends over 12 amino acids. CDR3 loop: CSVLTNVYTQYF. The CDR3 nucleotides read TGCAGCGTCCTGACTAATGTGTATACGCAGTATTTT.

This CDR3 reads CASSSYSGANVLTF. As DNA, the CDR3 is TGTGCCAGCAGTTCATACTCTGGGGCCAACGTCCTGACTTTC. The rearrangement joins TRBV28 to TRBJ2-6; unclear D gene. The CDR3 contains 14 residues. Germline CDR1 MDHEN, CDR2 SYDVKM. Trimming took 4 bases from V and 0 from J, leaving 4 bases between them.

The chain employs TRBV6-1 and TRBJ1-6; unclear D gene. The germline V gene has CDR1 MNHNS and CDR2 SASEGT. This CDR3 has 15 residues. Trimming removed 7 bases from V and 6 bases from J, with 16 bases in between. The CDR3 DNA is TGTGCCAGCACCGAGGATAGGCGGGCTAATTCACCCCTCCACTTT. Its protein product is CASTEDRRANSPLHF.

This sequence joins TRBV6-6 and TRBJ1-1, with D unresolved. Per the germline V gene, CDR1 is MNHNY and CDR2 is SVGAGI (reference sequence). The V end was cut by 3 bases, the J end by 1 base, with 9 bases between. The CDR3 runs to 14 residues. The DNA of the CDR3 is TGTGCCAGCAGTTATTCAACAGCGAACACTGAAGCTTTCTTT. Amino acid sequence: CASSYSTANTEAFF.

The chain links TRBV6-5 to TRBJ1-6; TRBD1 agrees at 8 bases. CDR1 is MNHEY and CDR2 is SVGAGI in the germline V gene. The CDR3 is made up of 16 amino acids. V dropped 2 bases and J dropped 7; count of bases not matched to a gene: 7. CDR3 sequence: CASSYVQGARNSPLHF. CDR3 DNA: TGTGCCAGCAGTTACGTGCAGGGGGCTCGGAATTCACCCCTCCACTTT.

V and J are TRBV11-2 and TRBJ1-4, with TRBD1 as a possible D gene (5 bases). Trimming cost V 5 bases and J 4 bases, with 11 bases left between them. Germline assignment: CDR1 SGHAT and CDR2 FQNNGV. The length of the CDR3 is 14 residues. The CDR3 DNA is TGTGCCAGCAGCCCCGCCGGGGGTAATGAAAAACTGTTTTTT. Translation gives CASSPAGGNEKLFF.

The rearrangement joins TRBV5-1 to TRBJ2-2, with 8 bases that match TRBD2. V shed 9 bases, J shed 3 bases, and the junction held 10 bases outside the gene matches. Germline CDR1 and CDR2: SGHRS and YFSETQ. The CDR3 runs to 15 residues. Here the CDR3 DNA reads TGCGCCACCCGAGTGGCTAGCGGGCACACCGGGGAGCTGTTTTTT. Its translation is CATRVASGHTGELFF.

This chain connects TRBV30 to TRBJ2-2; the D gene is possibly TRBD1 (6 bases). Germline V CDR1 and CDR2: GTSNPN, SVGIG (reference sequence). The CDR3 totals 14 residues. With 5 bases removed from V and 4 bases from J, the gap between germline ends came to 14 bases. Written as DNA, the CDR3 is TGTGCCTGGGGATTACAGGGAACCACCGGGGAGCTGTTTTTT. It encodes CAWGLQGTTGELFF.

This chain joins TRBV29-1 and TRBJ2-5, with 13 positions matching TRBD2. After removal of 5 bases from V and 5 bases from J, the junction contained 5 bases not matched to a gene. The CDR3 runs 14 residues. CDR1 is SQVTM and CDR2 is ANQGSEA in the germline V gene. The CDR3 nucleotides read TGCAGCGTTTGGACTAGCGGGGGACGGGAGACCCAGTACTTC. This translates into CSVWTSGGRETQYF. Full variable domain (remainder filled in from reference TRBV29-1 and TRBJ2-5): SAVISQKPSRDICQRGTSLTIQCQVDSQVTMMFWYRQQPGQSLTLIATANQGSEATYESGFVIDKFPISRPNLTFSTLTVSNMSPEDSSIYLCSVWTSGGRETQYFGPGTRLLVL.

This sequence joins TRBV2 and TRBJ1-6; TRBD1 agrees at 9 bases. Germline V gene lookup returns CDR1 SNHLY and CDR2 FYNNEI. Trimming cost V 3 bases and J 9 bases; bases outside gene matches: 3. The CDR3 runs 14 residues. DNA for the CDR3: TGTGCCAGCAGTGAGGGACAGGGATTTTCACCCCTCCACTTT. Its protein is CASSEGQGFSPLHF.

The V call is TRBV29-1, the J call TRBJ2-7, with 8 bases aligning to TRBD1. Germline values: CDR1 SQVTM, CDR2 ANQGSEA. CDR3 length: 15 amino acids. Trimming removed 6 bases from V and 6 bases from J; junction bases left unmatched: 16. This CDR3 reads CSVSAPGQDHLEQYF. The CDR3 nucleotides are TGCAGCGTCTCGGCGCCGGGACAGGATCATCTCGAGCAGTACTTC.

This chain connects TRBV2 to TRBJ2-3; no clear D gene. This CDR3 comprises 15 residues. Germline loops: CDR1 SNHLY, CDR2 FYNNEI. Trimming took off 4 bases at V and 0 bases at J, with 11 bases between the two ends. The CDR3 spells CASSGTAPSTDTQYF. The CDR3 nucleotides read TGTGCCAGCAGTGGGACCGCCCCGAGCACAGATACGCAGTATTTT.

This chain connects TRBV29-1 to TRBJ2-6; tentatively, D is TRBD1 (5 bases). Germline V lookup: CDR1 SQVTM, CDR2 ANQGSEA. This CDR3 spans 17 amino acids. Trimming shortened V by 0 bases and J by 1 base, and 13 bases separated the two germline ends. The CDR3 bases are TGCAGCGTTGAAGAGCCAGGGATGAGGTCTGGGGCCAACGTCCTGACTTTC. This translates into CSVEEPGMRSGANVLTF.

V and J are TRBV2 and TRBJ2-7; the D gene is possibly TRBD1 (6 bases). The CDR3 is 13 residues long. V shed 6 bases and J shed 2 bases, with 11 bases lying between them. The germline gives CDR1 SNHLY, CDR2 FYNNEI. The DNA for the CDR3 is TGTGCCAGCAGCACCGGGACAACCTACGAGCAGTACTTC. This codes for CASSTGTTYEQYF.

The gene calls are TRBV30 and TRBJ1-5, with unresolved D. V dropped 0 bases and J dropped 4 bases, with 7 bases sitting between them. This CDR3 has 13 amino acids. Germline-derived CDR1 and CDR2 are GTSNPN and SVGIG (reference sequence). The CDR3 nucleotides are TGTGCCTGGAGTGTTTCCATTAATCAGCCCCAGCATTTT. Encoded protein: CAWSVSINQPQHF.

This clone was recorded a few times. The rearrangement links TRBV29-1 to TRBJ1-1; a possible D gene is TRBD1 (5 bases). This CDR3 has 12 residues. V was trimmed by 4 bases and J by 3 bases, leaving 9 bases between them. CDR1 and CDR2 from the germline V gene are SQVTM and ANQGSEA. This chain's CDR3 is CSVVSRDTEAFF. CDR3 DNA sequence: TGCAGCGTTGTGAGCAGGGACACTGAAGCTTTCTTT. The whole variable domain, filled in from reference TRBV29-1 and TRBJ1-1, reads SAVISQKPSRDICQRGTSLTIQCQVDSQVTMMFWYRQQPGQSLTLIATANQGSEATYESGFVIDKFPISRPNLTFSTLTVSNMSPEDSSIYLCSVVSRDTEAFFGQGTRLTVV.

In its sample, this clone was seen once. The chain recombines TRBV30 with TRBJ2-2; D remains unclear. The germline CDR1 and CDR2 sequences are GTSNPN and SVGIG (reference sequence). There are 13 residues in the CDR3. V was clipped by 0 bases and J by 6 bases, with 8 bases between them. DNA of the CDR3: TGTGCCTGGAGTGTAGATGCCCCCGGGGAGCTGTTTTTT. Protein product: CAWSVDAPGELFF.

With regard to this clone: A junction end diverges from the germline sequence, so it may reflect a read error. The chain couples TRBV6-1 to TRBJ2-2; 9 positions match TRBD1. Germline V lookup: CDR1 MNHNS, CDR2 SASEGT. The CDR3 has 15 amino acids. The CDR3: CASCESGTGTGELFF. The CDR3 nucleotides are TGTGCCAGCTGTGAATCCGGGACAGGGACCGGGGAGCTGTTTTTT.

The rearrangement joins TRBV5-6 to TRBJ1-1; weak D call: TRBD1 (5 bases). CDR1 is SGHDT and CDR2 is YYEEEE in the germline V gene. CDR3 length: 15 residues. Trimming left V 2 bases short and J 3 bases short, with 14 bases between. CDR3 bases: TGTGCCAGCAGCTTCTATGGGGGGTATGACACTGAAGCTTTCTTT. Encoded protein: CASSFYGGYDTEAFF. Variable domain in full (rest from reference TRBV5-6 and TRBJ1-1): DAGVTQSPTHLIKTRGQQVTLRCSPKSGHDTVSWYQQALGQGPQFIFQYYEEEERQRGNFPDRFSGHQFPNYSSELNVNALLLGDSALYLCASSFYGGYDTEAFFGQGTRLTVV.

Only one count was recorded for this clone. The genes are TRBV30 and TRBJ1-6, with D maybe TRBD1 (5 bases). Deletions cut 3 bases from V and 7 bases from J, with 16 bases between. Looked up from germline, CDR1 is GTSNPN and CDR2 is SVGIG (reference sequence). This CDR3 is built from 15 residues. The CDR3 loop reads CAWSVGSTANSPLHF. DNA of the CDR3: TGTGCCTGGAGCGTAGGGTCGACAGCGAATTCACCCCTCCACTTT.

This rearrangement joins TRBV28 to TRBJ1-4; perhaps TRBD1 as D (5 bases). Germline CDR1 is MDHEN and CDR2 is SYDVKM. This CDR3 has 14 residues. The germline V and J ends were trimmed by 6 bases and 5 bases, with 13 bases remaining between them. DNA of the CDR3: TGTGCCAGCAGACGGGGCGGGCCGAATGAAAAACTGTTTTTT. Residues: CASRRGGPNEKLFF.

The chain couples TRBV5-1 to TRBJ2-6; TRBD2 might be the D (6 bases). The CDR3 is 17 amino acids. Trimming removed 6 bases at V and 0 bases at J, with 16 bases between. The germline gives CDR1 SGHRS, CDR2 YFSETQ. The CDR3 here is CASTLAGMSSGANVLTF. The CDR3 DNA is TGCGCCAGCACCCTGGCGGGAATGAGCTCTGGGGCCAACGTCCTGACTTTC.

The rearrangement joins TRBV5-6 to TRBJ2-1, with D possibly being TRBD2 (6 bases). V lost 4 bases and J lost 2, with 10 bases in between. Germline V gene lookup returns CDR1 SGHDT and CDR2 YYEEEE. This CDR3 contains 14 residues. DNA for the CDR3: TGTGCCAGCAGCCGCCCGGGAGCCTACAATGAGCAGTTCTTC. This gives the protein CASSRPGAYNEQFF.

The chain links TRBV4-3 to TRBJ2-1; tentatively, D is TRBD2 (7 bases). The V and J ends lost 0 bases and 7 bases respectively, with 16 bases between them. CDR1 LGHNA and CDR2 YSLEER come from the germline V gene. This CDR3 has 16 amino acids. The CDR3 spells CASSQDNGGGRNEQFF. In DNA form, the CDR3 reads TGCGCCAGCAGCCAAGATAATGGGGGGGGCCGAAATGAGCAGTTCTTC.

This chain's CDR3 is CTSSQDPAGTDTQYF. DNA for the CDR3: TGCACCAGCAGCCAAGATCCAGCTGGCACAGATACGCAGTATTTT. The chain has TRBV1 and TRBJ2-3. TRBV1 is described as a pseudogene. The CDR3 runs 15 residues.